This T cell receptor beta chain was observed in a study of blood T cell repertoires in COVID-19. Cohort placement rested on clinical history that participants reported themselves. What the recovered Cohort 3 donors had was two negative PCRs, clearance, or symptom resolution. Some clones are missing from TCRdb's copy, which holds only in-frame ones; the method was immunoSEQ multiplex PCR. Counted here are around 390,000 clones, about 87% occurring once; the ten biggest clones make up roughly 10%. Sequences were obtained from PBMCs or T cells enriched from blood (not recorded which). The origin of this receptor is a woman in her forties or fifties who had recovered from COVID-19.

The CDR3: CASSPRGTTTTDTIYF. CDR3 bases: TGTGCCAGCAGCCCCCGGGGGACGACAACAACGGACACCATATATTTT. The J gene is TRBJ1-3, the V gene TRBV3-1 (or the pseudogene TRBV3-2); possibly TRBD1 for D (5 bases). Germline assignment: CDR1 LGHDT and CDR2 YNNKEL (reference sequence). The V end was cut by 4 bases, the J end by 8 bases, with 21 bases between. The CDR3 has 16 residues.